Listed below are T cell receptor beta chains from one sample, sequenced in a study of human versus mouse CDR3 diversity and MHC coevolution. Sequenced by immunoSEQ multiplex PCR; TCRdb stores in-frame clones only, minus some. The sample yields roughly 80,000 clones, about 90% seen once. The sample comprised naive CD4+ T cells from blood. The source of these receptors is a person between 25 and 75 years old in good health. CDR3s include the opening cysteine and the closing phenylalanine or tryptophan. A D gene is named only where the DNA matches it firmly. The size of a clone is reported for some rows only, either as once, few or many, or as a class for expanded clones.

length: 19; V: TRBV18; J: TRBJ2-1; size: .; D: .; CDR3: CASSPSSASVGRSYNEQFF; DNA: TGTGCCAGCTCACCTTCTTCCGCTAGCGTTGGCCGCTCCTACAATGAGCAGTTCTTC
length: 12; V: TRBV6-1; J: TRBJ1-5; size: .; D: .; CDR3: CASSVGNQPQHF; DNA: TGTGCCAGCAGTGTCGGCAATCAGCCCCAGCATTTT
length: 16; V: TRBV4-1; J: TRBJ2-3; size: .; D: TRBD2; CDR3: CASSQAGTRGTDTQYF; DNA: TGCGCCAGCAGCCAAGCTGGGACTAGAGGCACAGATACGCAGTATTTT
length: 14; V: TRBV30; J: TRBJ2-3; size: .; D: TRBD2; CDR3: CAWSAAGVADTQYF; DNA: TGTGCCTGGAGTGCGGCGGGAGTGGCAGATACGCAGTATTTT
length: 16; V: TRBV6-1; J: TRBJ2-5; size: .; D: TRBD2; CDR3: CASSELGLGGKETQYF; DNA: TGTGCCAGCAGTGAATTGGGACTGGGGGGGAAGGAGACCCAGTACTTC
length: 16; V: TRBV6-1; J: TRBJ2-2; size: .; D: .; CDR3: CASSEVPGAGTGELFF; DNA: TGTGCCAGCAGTGAAGTTCCAGGGGCGGGCACCGGGGAGCTGTTTTTT
length: 17; V: TRBV7-2; J: TRBJ2-3; size: .; D: .; CDR3: CASSLALGRGSTDTQYF; DNA: TGTGCCAGCAGCTTAGCGCTAGGGAGGGGGAGCACAGATACGCAGTATTTT
length: 14; V: TRBV7-6; J: TRBJ2-3; size: .; D: .; CDR3: CASSPRFTGDTQYF; DNA: TGTGCCAGCAGCCCTCGGTTCACGGGAGATACGCAGTATTTT
length: 16; V: TRBV28; J: TRBJ2-3; size: .; D: TRBD2; CDR3: CASSLGLAGGLDTQYF; DNA: TGTGCCAGCAGTTTAGGCCTAGCGGGGGGCTTAGATACGCAGTATTTT
length: 14; V: TRBV7-9; J: TRBJ2-1; size: .; D: TRBD1; CDR3: CASSRRTGTVEQFF; DNA: TGTGCCAGCAGCAGACGGACAGGGACCGTTGAGCAGTTCTTC
length: 18; V: TRBV4-2; J: TRBJ2-7; size: .; D: TRBD2; CDR3: CASSRPGTSVQSSYEQYF; DNA: TGTGCCAGCAGCCGTCCCGGGACTAGCGTTCAAAGCTCCTACGAGCAGTACTTC
length: 14; V: TRBV29-1; J: TRBJ2-1; size: .; D: .; CDR3: CSVGIASPYNEQFF; DNA: TGCAGCGTTGGGATAGCGTCCCCCTACAATGAGCAGTTCTTC
length: 15; V: TRBV19; J: TRBJ1-2; size: .; D: .; CDR3: CASSIWGRGNYGYTF; DNA: TGTGCCAGTAGTATTTGGGGCAGGGGAAACTATGGCTACACCTTC
length: 13; V: TRBV5-4; J: TRBJ2-5; size: .; D: .; CDR3: CASSSTVEETQYF; DNA: TGTGCCAGCAGCTCGACAGTTGAAGAGACCCAGTACTTC
length: 16; V: TRBV11-2; J: TRBJ2-1; size: once; D: TRBD1; CDR3: CASSLPTGGSYNEQFF; DNA: TGTGCCAGCAGCTTACCGACAGGGGGCTCCTACAATGAGCAGTTCTTC
length: 15; V: TRBV15; J: TRBJ1-1; size: .; D: .; CDR3: CATSRDKKLNTEAFF; DNA: TGTGCCACCAGCAGAGATAAAAAACTTAACACTGAAGCTTTCTTT
length: 15; V: TRBV2; J: TRBJ1-6; size: .; D: .; CDR3: CASSEYVAYNSPLHF; DNA: TGTGCCAGCAGTGAATATGTAGCCTATAATTCACCCCTCCACTTT
length: 15; V: TRBV10-3; J: TRBJ1-2; size: .; D: TRBD1; CDR3: CAISELQGANYGYTF; DNA: TGTGCCATCAGTGAGTTACAGGGGGCTAACTATGGCTACACCTTC
length: 13; V: TRBV6-1; J: TRBJ2-7; size: .; D: TRBD2; CDR3: CASSAGGSYEQYF; DNA: TGTGCCAGCAGTGCGGGAGGGAGCTACGAGCAGTACTTC
length: 15; V: TRBV27; J: TRBJ2-2; size: once; D: TRBD1; CDR3: CASSFLQGATGELFF; DNA: TGTGCCAGCAGTTTTTTACAGGGGGCTACCGGGGAGCTGTTTTTT
length: 14; V: TRBV6-1; J: TRBJ1-2; size: .; D: .; CDR3: CASSEGRSGDGYTF; DNA: TGTGCCAGCAGTGAAGGCCGTTCAGGGGACGGCTACACCTTC
length: 17; V: TRBV6-4; J: TRBJ2-7; size: .; D: TRBD2; CDR3: CASSDSVRAGPTYEQYF; DNA: TGTGCCAGCAGTGACTCTGTTCGAGCGGGGCCGACCTACGAGCAGTACTTC
length: 11; V: TRBV7-9; J: TRBJ2-7; size: .; D: .; CDR3: CASSKDIGLYF; DNA: TGTGCCAGCAGCAAGGACATAGGCCTGTACTTC